This T cell receptor (beta chain) was recorded in a study of cytomegalovirus exposure and HLA in healthy donors. The PCR ran on 60 Vbeta and 13 Jbeta primers. Authors' methods: As a later analysis found, there were around 86 million unique TCR beta chains, of which approximately 10 million were shared. Clones were read by immunoSEQ multiplex PCR, and TCRdb kept only the in-frame ones, dropping some. Clone size and the V and J calls come from that table; the DNA yielded D and trimming. The data hold some 220,000 clones, with roughly 84% observed a single time. CDR1 and CDR2 (germline): SGDLS, YYNGEE. This CDR3 spans 15 amino acids. The V and J ends lost 0 bases and 4 bases, in that order; junction bases with no gene match: 6.

The sequencing input was PBMCs. This TCR was recovered from a girl between 2 and 10 years old in good health and CMV-seronegative. This sequence joins TRBV9 and TRBJ2-7; TRBD2 aligns across 8 bases. For the CDR3, the DNA is TGTGCCAGCAGCGTAGCCGAGACTAGCGTGTACGAGCAGTACTTC. Amino acid sequence: CASSVAETSVYEQYF. Full variable domain (remainder filled in from reference TRBV9 and TRBJ2-7): DSGVTQTPKHLITATGQRVTLRCSPRSGDLSVYWYQQSLDQGLQFLIQYYNGEERAKGNILERFSAQQFPDLHSELNLSSLELGDSALYFCASSVAETSVYEQYFGPGTRLTVT.